This TCR beta chain was profiled in a study of cytomegalovirus exposure and HLA in healthy donors. Study-level findings and limits: What a later analysis reportedly showed was that an Asian-associated ancestry cluster had fewer N-insertions than the roughly 700-donor mean. For most TCR beta V segments, an earlier analysis put the productive rate at about 90% or about 30% of the time. The study put 150 or so TCR beta chains on its list as cytomegalovirus-associated.

This clone was detected only a few times. Its cognate antigen is unknown. The germline CDR1 and CDR2 sequences are MNHEY and SVGAGI. This CDR3 spans 13 amino acids. With 0 bases removed from V and 5 bases from J, the gap between germline ends came to 7 bases. The PCR ran on 60 Vbeta and 13 Jbeta primers. Assay: immunoSEQ multiplex PCR; the TCRdb copy retains only in-frame clones and omits some. The table has roughly 190,000 clones, 74% seen once. The clonotype comes from a woman in her 30s in good health and CMV-seropositive. The sample comprised PBMCs. The chain uses TRBV6-5 and TRBJ1-1, with D unresolved. Written as DNA, the CDR3 is TGTGCCAGCAGTTACTCGTGGAGAACTGAAGCTTTCTTT. Its protein product is CASSYSWRTEAFF.